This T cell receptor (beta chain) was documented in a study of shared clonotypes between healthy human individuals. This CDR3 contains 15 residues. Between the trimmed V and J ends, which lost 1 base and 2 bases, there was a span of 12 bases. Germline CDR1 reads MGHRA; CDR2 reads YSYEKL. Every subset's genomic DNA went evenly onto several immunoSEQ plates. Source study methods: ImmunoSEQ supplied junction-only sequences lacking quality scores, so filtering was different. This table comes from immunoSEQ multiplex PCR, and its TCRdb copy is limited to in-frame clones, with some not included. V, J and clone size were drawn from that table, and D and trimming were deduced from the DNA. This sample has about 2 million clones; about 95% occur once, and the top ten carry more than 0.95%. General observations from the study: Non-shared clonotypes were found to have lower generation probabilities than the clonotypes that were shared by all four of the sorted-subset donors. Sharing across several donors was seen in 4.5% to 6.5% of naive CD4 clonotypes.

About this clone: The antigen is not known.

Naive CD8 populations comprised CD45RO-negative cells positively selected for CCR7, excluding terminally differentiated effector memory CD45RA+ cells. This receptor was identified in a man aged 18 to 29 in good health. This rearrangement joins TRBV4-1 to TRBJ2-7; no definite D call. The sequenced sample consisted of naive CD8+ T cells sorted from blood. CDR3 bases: TGCGCCAGCAGCCAAGTTTTTACGGAAACCTACGAGCAGTACTTC. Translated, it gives CASSQVFTETYEQYF.